A single sample is the source of the 28 T cell receptor beta chains below, sequenced in a study of T cell clones after liver transplantation. The repertoire was sequenced with immunoSEQ multiplex PCR; TCRdb's copy has only in-frame clones and lacks some. The data hold 20,000 or so clones, with approximately 93% observed a single time. The sample in question was CD8+ T cells from blood, obtained roughly 26 months after liver transplant. The receptors derive from a human patient who received a liver transplant. Some T cells may trace back to the graft donor.

The V and J genes are TRBV29-1 and TRBJ2-3; D unresolved. There are 10 residues in the CDR3. The ends were cut back, 5 bases at V and 4 bases at J, with 4 bases in the middle. The V gene's germline CDR1 is SQVTM and CDR2 ANQGSEA. The CDR3: CSVWADTQYF. The CDR3 nucleotides are TGCAGCGTTTGGGCAGATACGCAGTATTTT.

The rearrangement uses TRBV6-5 and TRBJ2-1, with 7 bases matching TRBD2. Germline V lookup: CDR1 MNHEY, CDR2 SVGAGI. This CDR3 is 16 amino acids long. V shed 3 bases and J 0 bases; nucleotides not matched to a gene: 5. CDR3 region: CASSYGLADSYNEQFF. In DNA, the CDR3 is TGTGCCAGCAGTTATGGTCTAGCGGACTCCTACAATGAGCAGTTCTTC.

The table lists this clone with a count of one. This sequence joins TRBV11-2 and TRBJ2-1, with D perhaps matching TRBD2 (6 bases). In germline, CDR1 is SGHAT, CDR2 FQNNGV. The CDR3 length is 16 residues. With 0 bases removed from V and 0 bases from J, the gap between germline ends came to 9 bases. The CDR3 sequence: CASSLDIGGSYNEQFF. As DNA, the CDR3 is TGTGCCAGCAGCTTAGATATCGGGGGCTCCTACAATGAGCAGTTCTTC.

The chain employs TRBV28 and TRBJ2-7; D might be TRBD1 (6 bases). This CDR3 is built from 12 residues. Germline lookup yields CDR1 MDHEN and CDR2 SYDVKM. V shed 8 bases and J shed 7 bases, with 15 bases lying between them. CDR3 in amino acids: CASWDIVGEQYF. The CDR3 DNA follows: TGTGCCAGCTGGGACATAGTGGGGGAGCAGTACTTC.

To note about this clone: The identical CDR3 is also encoded by other nucleotide sequences in the sample. V and J are TRBV27 and TRBJ1-5; perhaps TRBD1 as D (5 bases). V lost 3 bases to trimming and J lost 2 bases, with 8 bases between them. Germline V gives CDR1 MNHEY, CDR2 SMNVEV (reference sequence). The CDR3 consists of 14 residues. The CDR3 DNA follows: TGTGCCAGCAGTTTCACAGGAGGCAATCAGCCCCAGCATTTT. Translation gives CASSFTGGNQPQHF.

This chain links TRBV7-9 with TRBJ2-7; TRBD1 matches 8 bases. Germline V lookup: CDR1 SEHNR, CDR2 FQNEAQ (reference sequence). The CDR3 contains 16 residues. V gave up 0 bases and J gave up 2 bases; unmatched junction bases: 6. CDR3 amino acids: CASSLAQGQAAYEQYF. The CDR3 nucleotides are TGTGCCAGCAGCTTAGCCCAGGGACAGGCCGCCTACGAGCAGTACTTC.

V is TRBV5-8 and J is TRBJ2-1, with D unresolved. CDR1 is SGHTS and CDR2 is YDEGEE in the germline V gene. V lost 2 bases, J lost 4 bases, and 13 bases lay in between. The CDR3 sequence is 15 residues long. CDR3 loop: CASSFGPTFYNEQFF. DNA for the CDR3: TGTGCCAGCAGCTTCGGGCCTACCTTTTACAATGAGCAGTTCTTC.

This sequence joins TRBV4-1 and TRBJ2-3; D uncertain. This CDR3 comprises 12 residues. CDR1 and CDR2 (germline): MGHRA, YSYEKL. V shed 4 bases and J shed 6 bases, with 8 bases lying between them. The CDR3 DNA is TGCGCCAGCAGCCTCGCCGGGGATACGCAGTATTTT. Protein: CASSLAGDTQYF.

Here the CDR3 DNA reads TGTGCCAGCAGCGACGGGACAGGGAAGACTGAAGCTTTCTTT. It yields the protein CASSDGTGKTEAFF. The chain combines TRBV7-9 with TRBJ1-1; 9 positions agree with TRBD1. This CDR3 contains 14 residues. V was pared by 5 bases and J by 5 bases, with 6 bases of the junction left unmatched. CDR1 is SEHNR and CDR2 is FQNEAQ in the germline V gene (reference sequence).

This rearrangement joins TRBV11-3 to TRBJ2-7, with TRBD2 matching over 7 bases. Germline CDR1 SGHNT, CDR2 YENEEA. The trim removed 4 bases at V and 0 bases at J, leaving 12 bases unmatched. The CDR3 is 17 amino acids. The CDR3 loop reads CASSSFLGEGPSYEQYF. CDR3 DNA: TGTGCCAGCAGCTCGTTTTTGGGGGAGGGCCCCTCCTACGAGCAGTACTTC.

The chain recombines TRBV18 with TRBJ2-2; TRBD1 is a possible D gene (7 bases). Per the germline V gene, CDR1 is KGHSH and CDR2 is LQKENI. The CDR3 consists of 17 residues. Between the trimmed V and J ends, which lost 4 bases and 5 bases, there was a span of 20 bases. The CDR3 DNA reads TGTGCCAGCTCACAGCGCGCGGGGACAGACCGTACCGGGGAGCTGTTTTTT. Translating gives CASSQRAGTDRTGELFF.

The CDR3 coding sequence is TGTGCCAGCATCCCGGGACAGGGGTCCGGCTACACCTTC. It specifies CASIPGQGSGYTF. The rearrangement uses TRBV2 and TRBJ1-2, with TRBD1 identical over 10 bases. The CDR3 totals 13 residues. Unmatched junction bases numbered 7, after V lost 7 bases and J lost 8 bases. The germline V gene has CDR1 SNHLY and CDR2 FYNNEI.

The chain combines TRBV15 with TRBJ2-1, with 7 bases that match TRBD1. This CDR3 has 14 amino acids. Germline V CDR1 and CDR2: LNHNV, YYDKDF (reference sequence). V lost 4 bases, J lost 10 bases, and 10 bases stayed unmatched. DNA for the CDR3: TGTGCCACCAGCATGAGAACCGGGACAGACGAGCAGTTCTTC. The encoded protein is CATSMRTGTDEQFF.

The V gene is TRBV27, the J gene TRBJ2-7; a possible D gene is TRBD1 (5 bases). Trimming stripped 5 bases from V and 0 bases from J, with 14 bases between. This CDR3 contains 15 residues. From germline, CDR1 is MNHEY and CDR2 SMNVEV (reference sequence). The DNA for the CDR3 is TGTGCCAGCAGTGACATCGACAGTGGCTCCTACGAGCAGTACTTC. Amino acids: CASSDIDSGSYEQYF.

This clone came up once. The V and J genes are TRBV29-1 and TRBJ2-5, with no clear D. The V gene lost 5 bases and the J gene lost 5 bases, with 9 bases spanning the gap. In germline, CDR1 is SQVTM, CDR2 ANQGSEA. This CDR3 has 11 amino acids. The CDR3 is CSVLQLETQYF. The CDR3 bases are TGCAGCGTTCTTCAGTTGGAGACCCAGTACTTC.

The V and J genes are TRBV19 and TRBJ1-1; D is undetermined. Germline CDR1 reads LNHDA; CDR2 reads SQIVND (reference sequence). This CDR3 comprises 13 residues. V was cut by 3 bases and J by 7 bases, with 12 bases left in between. DNA for the CDR3: TGTGCCAGTAGTATGGTGCAGCACTATGAAGCTTTCTTT. It yields the protein CASSMVQHYEAFF.

The rearrangement links TRBV4-2 to TRBJ2-7; TRBD1 agrees at 7 bases. This CDR3 contains 16 residues. The V segment lost 0 bases and the J segment 1 base; nucleotides outside the gene matches: 6. CDR1 LGHNA and CDR2 YNFKEQ come from the germline V gene. The CDR3 reads CASSQDWTGESYEQYF. CDR3 coding DNA: TGTGCCAGCAGCCAAGACTGGACAGGAGAATCCTACGAGCAGTACTTC.

V gene TRBV7-8 combines with J gene TRBJ2-1; the D is unclear. CDR3 length: 19 amino acids. Germline assignment: CDR1 SGHVS and CDR2 FQNEAQ. V was cut by 3 bases and J by 0 bases, with 21 bases left in between. The CDR3 spells CASSFLFSVVDPSYNEQFF. DNA of the CDR3: TGTGCCAGCAGCTTCCTCTTCAGTGTTGTAGACCCCTCCTACAATGAGCAGTTCTTC.

The gene calls are TRBV7-8 and TRBJ2-1; D is unresolved. CDR1 and CDR2 from the germline V gene are SGHVS and FQNEAQ. V lost 8 bases and J lost 5, with 13 bases in between. The CDR3 length is 13 residues. In DNA, the CDR3 is TGTGCCAGCGAAACCGGGCTGAACAATGAGCAGTTCTTC. Its protein is CASETGLNNEQFF.

The V gene is TRBV7-9, the J gene TRBJ2-1; D is possibly TRBD2 (5 bases). Germline V gene sequence: CDR1 SEHNR, CDR2 FQNEAQ (reference sequence). The CDR3 totals 15 residues. V was trimmed by 5 bases and J by 7 bases, leaving 18 bases between them. The CDR3 sequence is CASSPDSRVENEQFF. For the CDR3, the DNA is TGTGCCAGCAGCCCGGACTCGCGGGTAGAAAATGAGCAGTTCTTC. Using reference TRBV7-9 and TRBJ2-1 for the parts outside the CDR3, the full variable domain is DTGVSQNPRHKITKRGQNVTFRCDPISEHNRLYWYRQTLGQGPEFLTYFQNEAQLEKSRLLSDRFSAERPKGSFSTLEIQRTEQGDSAMYLCASSPDSRVENEQFFGPGTRLTVL.

The V and J genes are TRBV29-1 and TRBJ2-2; D is unresolved. The CDR3 length is 12 residues. Germline V gene sequence: CDR1 SQVTM, CDR2 ANQGSEA. Trimming stripped 2 bases from V and 5 bases from J, with 6 bases between. CDR3 residues: CSVELITGELFF. The DNA for the CDR3 is TGCAGCGTTGAATTGATTACCGGGGAGCTGTTTTTT.

V gene TRBV4-1 combines with J gene TRBJ2-7, with unresolved D. Germline CDR1 is MGHRA and CDR2 is YSYEKL. The germline V and J ends were trimmed by 3 bases and 2 bases, with 17 bases remaining between them. The CDR3 extends over 16 amino acids. CDR3 region: CASSQAGSIPAYEQYF. CDR3 nucleotides: TGCGCCAGCAGCCAGGCTGGGTCTATCCCGGCCTACGAGCAGTACTTC.

The chain is built from TRBV19 and TRBJ2-7; D unclear. The V end was cut by 4 bases, the J end by 4 bases, with 11 bases between. CDR3 length: 13 residues. Germline lookup yields CDR1 LNHDA and CDR2 SQIVND (reference sequence). The CDR3: CASSNSGEYEQYF. The CDR3 DNA sequence: TGTGCCAGTAGTAATAGTGGGGAATACGAGCAGTACTTC.

The gene calls are TRBV30 and TRBJ1-5; D is unresolved. Germline loops: CDR1 GTSNPN, CDR2 SVGIG (reference sequence). The CDR3 runs 13 residues. V was pared by 0 bases and J by 6 bases, with 9 bases between. The CDR3 nucleotides read TGTGCCTGGAGTGTACAAGGAAGTCAGCCCCAGCATTTT. This codes for CAWSVQGSQPQHF.

J is TRBJ2-5 and V is TRBV7-6; 7 positions agree with TRBD2. Germline values: CDR1 SGHVS, CDR2 FNYEAQ. The V segment lost 5 bases and the J segment 5 bases; nucleotides outside the gene matches: 14. The CDR3 has 16 amino acids. In DNA, the CDR3 is TGTGCCAGCAGCCCGACTAGCTCCGGGGCCTTGGAGACCCAGTACTTC. This encodes CASSPTSSGALETQYF.

This clone was found once. The chain employs TRBV29-1 and TRBJ1-1, with TRBD1 as a possible D gene (6 bases). From germline, CDR1 is SQVTM and CDR2 ANQGSEA. This CDR3 comprises 12 residues. V gave up 6 bases and J gave up 3 bases, with 11 bases separating them. The CDR3 DNA sequence: TGCAGCGTCCAGGGGATGGACACTGAAGCTTTCTTT. This gives the protein CSVQGMDTEAFF.

The chain combines TRBV11-3 with TRBJ2-1; maybe TRBD1 (6 bases). Germline values: CDR1 SGHNT, CDR2 YENEEA. CDR3 length: 17 residues. Trimming took 5 bases from V and 3 from J, leaving 20 bases between them. CDR3 DNA sequence: TGTGCCAGCAGCCTGGGGATGGGGCAGGGGAACTACAATGAGCAGTTCTTC. Amino acids: CASSLGMGQGNYNEQFF.

This rearrangement joins TRBV5-5 to TRBJ2-5; D unclear. The CDR3 consists of 14 residues. V was pared by 3 bases and J by 1 base, with 10 bases between. Germline CDR1 SGHKS, CDR2 YYEKEE (reference sequence). The chain's CDR3 is CASSYREIQETQYF. Written as DNA, the CDR3 is TGTGCCAGCAGCTACCGTGAGATCCAAGAGACCCAGTACTTC.